These 9 T cell receptor beta chains share one sample of origin, sequenced in a study of regulatory T cells in long-lasting Graves disease. As to time point: persistent/refractory GD, antithyroid drugs over 5 years with positive TRAb. With RNA extracted from PBMCs as input, the TCR library was made. Libraries of TCR beta came from iRepertoire HTBI primers plus Arm-PCR of CDR3 regions. TCRdb independently ran MiXCR on the multiplex PCR reads; one entry per CDR3 protein. The sample consists of around 400,000 distinct CDR3 sequences, around 20% of them appearing once. The source was peripheral blood mononuclear cells (PBMCs), collected when the disease was refractory, from a patient treated with antithyroid drugs. Receptors originate from a female donor with Graves disease.

This clonotype was seen once. The V gene is TRBV30, the J gene TRBJ1-3, with D possibly being TRBD1 (5 bases). The CDR3 spans 15 residues. Trimming left V 3 bases short and J 0 bases short, with 12 bases between. CDR1 is GTSNPN and CDR2 is SVGIG in the germline V gene (reference sequence). Here the CDR3 reads CAWRDGTSSGNTIYF. The CDR3 bases are TGTGCCTGGAGAGACGGGACTTCCTCTGGAAACACCATATATTTT.

This clonotype was found many times. The gene calls are TRBV20-1 and TRBJ2-7; 11 nucleotides match TRBD1. The germline V gene has CDR1 DFQATT and CDR2 SNEGSKA (reference sequence). The CDR3 covers 14 residues. With 2 bases clipped from V and 3 bases from J, the junction kept 3 bases outside the gene matches. The CDR3 protein is CSARSGTGGYEQYF. The CDR3 coding sequence is TGCAGTGCTAGATCTGGGACAGGGGGCTACGAGCAGTACTTC.

This clonotype was counted ten times or more. This rearrangement joins TRBV28 to TRBJ1-1, with D perhaps TRBD1 (5 bases). Trimming removed 5 bases at V and 5 bases at J, with 15 bases between. Germline assignment: CDR1 MDHEN and CDR2 SYDVKM. CDR3 length equals 14 residues. This CDR3 reads CASSTGPVVTEAFF. The CDR3 DNA sequence: TGTGCCAGCAGTACGGGACCAGTGGTTACTGAAGCTTTCTTT.

This clonotype has at least ten counts. The chain is built from TRBV2 and TRBJ1-1; unclear D gene. Germline loops: CDR1 SNHLY, CDR2 FYNNEI. The CDR3 totals 14 residues. V was clipped by 6 bases and J by 5 bases, with 16 bases between them. CDR3 coding DNA: TGTGCCAGCAGGGGTTTACTCTTTCGAACTGAAGCTTTCTTT. It is translated as CASRGLLFRTEAFF. The whole variable domain, remainder taken from reference TRBV2 and TRBJ1-1, is EPEVTQTPSHQVTQMGQEVILRCVPISNHLYFYWYRQILGQKVEFLVSFYNNEISEKSEIFDDQFSVERPDGSNFTLKIRSTKLEDSAMYFCASRGLLFRTEAFFGQGTRLTVV.

The table lists this clonotype with many counts. This chain links TRBV19 with TRBJ2-5, with TRBD2 matching 12 bases. Germline V gives CDR1 LNHDA, CDR2 SQIVND (reference sequence). The CDR3 is 16 amino acids. V shed 5 bases, J shed 0 bases, and the junction held 4 bases outside the gene matches. The CDR3 reads CASSEGLAGYQETQYF. The DNA for the CDR3 is TGTGCCAGTAGTGAAGGACTAGCGGGATACCAAGAGACCCAGTACTTC.

This sequence joins TRBV20-1 and TRBJ2-7; tentative D call: TRBD2 (5 bases). Germline V lookup: CDR1 DFQATT, CDR2 SNEGSKA (reference sequence). The CDR3 loop spans 14 amino acids. V was clipped by 0 bases and J by 12 bases, with 21 bases between them. DNA for the CDR3: TGCAGTGCTAGAGAGGGCCCCTTGGACTCCGAGGGGTACTTC. Amino acid sequence: CSAREGPLDSEGYF.

This clonotype was seen a few times. The chain couples TRBV6-1 to TRBJ1-5; D perhaps matches TRBD1 (6 bases). V gave up 4 bases and J gave up 0 bases, with 7 bases separating them. Germline V CDR1 and CDR2: MNHNS, SASEGT. The CDR3 extends over 14 amino acids. CDR3: CASSGDTSNQPQHF. Written as DNA, the CDR3 is TGTGCCAGCAGTGGGGACACTAGCAATCAGCCCCAGCATTTT.

This clonotype has ten or more counts. The genes are TRBV6-5 and TRBJ1-2, with TRBD1 matching over 8 bases. This CDR3 contains 19 residues. The germline CDR1 and CDR2 sequences are MNHEY and SVGAGI. After removal of 2 bases from V and 2 bases from J, the junction contained 16 bases not matched to a gene. The CDR3 DNA reads TGTGCCAGCAGTTACAATCTACTCAAGAGCCCAGGGGGCAACTATGGCTACACCTTC. Translated: CASSYNLLKSPGGNYGYTF.

The chain links TRBV4-1 to TRBJ1-5; weak D call: TRBD1 (5 bases). Trimming stripped 0 bases from V and 7 bases from J, with 10 bases between. The CDR3 runs to 14 residues. In germline, CDR1 is MGHRA, CDR2 YSYEKL. CDR3 region: CASSQETGPQPQHF. The CDR3, as DNA: TGCGCCAGCAGCCAAGAAACGGGGCCGCAGCCCCAGCATTTT.